Following are 28 T cell receptor beta chains from one sample sequenced in a study of metastatic and nonmetastatic thyroid tumors. None of the patients had undergone any treatment ahead of thyroid surgery. MiXCR re-clonotyped the PCR reads for TCRdb. The sample consists of some 12,000 clones, around 31% of them appearing once. The sequencing input was tumor tissue. These TCRs come from a female donor with papillary thyroid cancer or a benign thyroid nodule (not recorded which). Some clones in this sample may be carry-over from other donors' samples.

This clone was picked up a small number of times. The CDR3 is CASSDRPNTEAFF. The CDR3 DNA sequence: TGTGCCAGCAGTGACAGGCCGAACACTGAAGCTTTCTTT. The chain uses TRBV6-1 and TRBJ1-1; D ambiguous. V gave up 3 bases and J gave up 1 base, with 6 bases separating them. The CDR3 loop spans 13 amino acids. CDR1 MNHNS and CDR2 SASEGT come from the germline V gene.

The chain carries TRBV5-1 and TRBJ2-2; no clear D. Trimming left V 4 bases short and J 5 bases short, with 6 bases between. This CDR3 is built from 12 residues. Germline CDR1 SGHRS, CDR2 YFSETQ. CDR3 in DNA: TGCGCCAGCAGCCAGAGGACCGGGGAGCTGTTTTTT. It codes for CASSQRTGELFF. Drawing the rest from reference TRBV5-1 and TRBJ2-2, the complete variable domain is KAGVTQTPRYLIKTRGQQVTLSCSPISGHRSVSWYQQTPGQGLQFLFEYFSETQRNKGNFPGRFSGRQFSNSRSEMNVSTLELGDSALYLCASSQRTGELFFGEGSRLTVL.

This chain uses TRBV29-1 with TRBJ2-1; D possibly matches TRBD1 or TRBD2 (5 bases each). The CDR3 covers 14 residues. Germline assignment: CDR1 SQVTM and CDR2 ANQGSEA. The V and J ends lost 5 bases and 4 bases respectively, with 15 bases between them. The CDR3 region has the DNA TGCAGCGTTATGGGACCGAATAATTACAATGAGCAGTTCTTC. Protein product: CSVMGPNNYNEQFF.

By sample share, this clone is medium-sized. The chain links TRBV6-1 to TRBJ2-1; 8 nucleotides match TRBD1. CDR1 is MNHNS and CDR2 is SASEGT in the germline V gene. V lost 6 bases to trimming and J lost 3 bases; unmatched junction nucleotides: 7. This CDR3 spans 15 amino acids. The CDR3 coding sequence is TGTGCCAGCAGATCCGACAGGGGCAGCTACAATGAGCAGTTCTTC. This encodes CASRSDRGSYNEQFF.

J is TRBJ2-7 and V is TRBV18, with a weak D call TRBD2 (6 bases). Trimming stripped 1 base from V and 4 bases from J, with 14 bases between. The CDR3 length is 15 residues. The germline CDR1 and CDR2 sequences are KGHSH and LQKENI. CDR3: CASSPRPGSLYEQYF. The CDR3 DNA sequence: TGTGCCAGCTCACCACGGCCCGGGAGCCTGTACGAGCAGTACTTC.

V usage is TRBV7-9 and J usage is TRBJ1-3; D not certain. The length of the CDR3 is 14 residues. The V end lost 2 bases, the J end lost 3 bases, and 8 bases lay between the germline ends. Germline V CDR1 and CDR2: SEHNR, FQNEAQ (reference sequence). CDR3 in amino acids: CASSLSGYGNTIYF. The CDR3 coding sequence is TGTGCCAGCAGCTTATCGGGTTATGGAAACACCATATATTTT.

The gene calls are TRBV9 and TRBJ2-1; D tentatively reads TRBD1 or TRBD2 (7 bases each). This CDR3 is 16 amino acids long. From germline, CDR1 is SGDLS and CDR2 YYNGEE. Trimming left V 3 bases short and J 8 bases short, with 21 bases between. The CDR3 protein is CASSGGGGSPGDEQFF. The CDR3 DNA is TGTGCCAGCAGCGGAGGGGGCGGGAGCCCCGGCGATGAGCAGTTCTTC.

This clone is categorized as medium-sized (0.01 to 0.1%). The sample contains more than one DNA sequence encoding this CDR3. The rearrangement uses TRBV19 and TRBJ1-6, with 7 bases identical to TRBD1. The V segment lost 10 bases and the J segment 7 bases; nucleotides outside the gene matches: 7. The CDR3 has 13 residues. The germline gives CDR1 LNHDA, CDR2 SQIVND (reference sequence). The CDR3 DNA follows: TGTGCCACCGGGGACAGAGGAAATTCACCCCTCCACTTT. Its translation is CATGDRGNSPLHF.

This chain links TRBV7-2 with TRBJ2-3; TRBD2 matches at 9 bases. V lost 1 base, J lost 6 bases, and 2 bases stayed unmatched. The CDR3 is 14 amino acids. Germline values: CDR1 SGHTA, CDR2 FQGNSA. The CDR3 region is CASSLGGGVDTQYF. The CDR3, as DNA: TGTGCCAGCAGCTTAGGCGGGGGGGTGGATACGCAGTATTTT.

The chain couples TRBV30 to TRBJ2-5, with TRBD1 identical over 9 bases. The CDR3 consists of 13 residues. Germline CDR1 is GTSNPN and CDR2 is SVGIG (reference sequence). Trimming took 2 bases from V and 7 from J; bases not matched to a gene: 5. The CDR3 sequence is CAWSSGQGVTQYF. CDR3 DNA sequence: TGTGCCTGGAGTTCGGGACAGGGCGTGACCCAGTACTTC.

The chain links TRBV3-1 to TRBJ1-6; tentative D call: TRBD1 (6 bases). From germline, CDR1 is LGHDT and CDR2 YNNKEL (reference sequence). The ends were cut back, 1 base at V and 8 bases at J, with 12 bases in the middle. CDR3 length equals 15 residues. Written as DNA, the CDR3 is TGTGCCAGCAGCCAAGGCAGGGGATTGGATTCACCCCTCCACTTT. As protein: CASSQGRGLDSPLHF.

This clone is deemed medium-sized. The chain uses TRBV29-1 and TRBJ1-1, with TRBD1 matching 11 bases. Germline CDR1 reads SQVTM; CDR2 reads ANQGSEA. After removal of 7 bases from V and 5 bases from J, the junction contained 6 bases not matched to a gene. The CDR3 loop spans 13 amino acids. The CDR3 DNA reads as TGCAGCGCCGGACAGGGGGCGAGGACTGAAGCTTTCTTT. It is translated as CSAGQGARTEAFF. The whole variable domain, remainder taken from reference TRBV29-1 and TRBJ1-1, is SAVISQKPSRDICQRGTSLTIQCQVDSQVTMMFWYRQQPGQSLTLIATANQGSEATYESGFVIDKFPISRPNLTFSTLTVSNMSPEDSSIYLCSAGQGARTEAFFGQGTRLTVV.

The chain carries TRBV28 and TRBJ1-2; D is unresolved. The CDR3 length is 11 residues. V was pared by 8 bases and J by 3 bases, with 7 bases between. The germline V gene has CDR1 MDHEN and CDR2 SYDVKM. The CDR3 loop is CASGYYYGYTF. In DNA, the CDR3 is TGTGCCAGCGGGTATTACTATGGCTACACCTTC.

The chain joins TRBV7-3 to TRBJ2-1, with TRBD2 matching 14 bases. CDR3 length: 16 residues. Germline V CDR1 and CDR2: SGHTA, FQGTGA. Unmatched junction bases numbered 4, after V lost 3 bases and J lost 6 bases. CDR3 nucleotide sequence: TGTGCCAGCAGCTTCACAGGGACTAGCGGGAGCAATGAGCAGTTCTTC. Translating gives CASSFTGTSGSNEQFF. The full variable domain, with the rest looked up from reference TRBV7-3 and TRBJ2-1, is GAGVSQTPSNKVTEKGKYVELRCDPISGHTALYWYRQSLGQGPEFLIYFQGTGAADDSGLPNDRFFAVRPEGSVSTLKIQRTERGDSAVYLCASSFTGTSGSNEQFFGPGTRLTVL.

DNA of the CDR3: TGTGCCAGCAGTTACGGGACAGGGGGCTCGGGAGCTTTCTTT. This translates into CASSYGTGGSGAFF. The chain has TRBV6-5 and TRBJ1-1, with TRBD1 identical over 12 bases. Germline CDR1 is MNHEY and CDR2 is SVGAGI. This CDR3 is built from 14 residues. Losses at the gene ends were 2 bases for V and 10 bases for J; bases not matched to a gene: 5.

In its sample, this clone is large. V and J are TRBV19 and TRBJ1-5, with no clear D. V lost 5 bases and J 0 bases, leaving 8 bases between the germline ends. Germline V gene data show CDR1 as LNHDA and CDR2 as SQIVND (reference sequence). The CDR3 covers 14 residues. This chain's CDR3 is CASSPRPSNQPQHF. The DNA for the CDR3 is TGTGCCAGTAGTCCCAGACCTAGCAATCAGCCCCAGCATTTT.

By share, this clone ranks as medium-sized. The chain is built from TRBV27 and TRBJ2-7, with D perhaps matching TRBD1 (5 bases). This CDR3 contains 15 residues. CDR1 is MNHEY, CDR2 SMNVEV, per germline (reference sequence). Trimming removed 0 bases at V and 7 bases at J, with 16 bases between. DNA of the CDR3: TGTGCCAGCAGTTTATCGCGCACCCAAAGGGGTGAGCAGTACTTC. It is translated as CASSLSRTQRGEQYF.

The chain carries TRBV4-3 and TRBJ2-2; D unresolved. Deletions cut 6 bases from V and 0 bases from J, with 11 bases between. The CDR3 runs to 15 residues. Germline V gene sequence: CDR1 LGHNA, CDR2 YSLEER. The CDR3 DNA is TGCGCCAGCAGACTAAGTGTCACGAACACCGGGGAGCTGTTTTTT. Amino acids: CASRLSVTNTGELFF.

By proportion, this clone is medium-sized. V and J are TRBV6-1 and TRBJ1-2; possible D gene TRBD1, 5 bases. The V and J ends lost 6 bases and 1 base respectively, with 9 bases between them. The germline V gene has CDR1 MNHNS and CDR2 SASEGT. The CDR3 loop spans 13 amino acids. CDR3 nucleotides: TGTGCCAGCAGACCAGGGTTTAACTATGGCTACACCTTC. It codes for CASRPGFNYGYTF.

This clone was seen many times. The rearrangement links TRBV28 to TRBJ2-1, with D perhaps given as TRBD1 or TRBD2 (5 bases each). The germline gives CDR1 MDHEN, CDR2 SYDVKM. This CDR3 spans 15 amino acids. Trimming took 5 bases from V and 7 from J, leaving 18 bases between them. CDR3 amino acids: CASSPPRGPSNEQFF. The CDR3 bases are TGTGCCAGCAGTCCCCCCCGGGGACCAAGTAATGAGCAGTTCTTC.

V and J are TRBV12-3 or TRBV12-4 and TRBJ1-5, with D uncertain. CDR3 length equals 13 residues. The V gene lost 3 bases and the J gene lost 7 bases, with 10 bases spanning the gap. The CDR3 sequence is CASSFIGYQPQHF. For the CDR3, the DNA is TGTGCCAGCAGTTTCATTGGGTACCAGCCCCAGCATTTT.

Ten or more counts support this clone. CDR3 DNA: TGTGCCAGCAGCCCTGGACTAGCGGGAACCCAAGAGACCCAGTACTTC. This codes for CASSPGLAGTQETQYF. This sequence joins TRBV3-1 and TRBJ2-5, with TRBD2 matching over 12 bases. Trimming at V came to 4 bases and at J to 1 base, leaving 4 bases not matched to a gene. The CDR3 loop spans 16 amino acids. Germline-derived CDR1 and CDR2 are LGHDT and YNNKEL (reference sequence).

This clone has more than one count but fewer than ten. CDR3 nucleotides: TGTGCCAGCAGCCCACGGACAGGAGCCTACGAGCAGTACTTC. The encoded protein is CASSPRTGAYEQYF. This chain links TRBV6-1 with TRBJ2-7, with 7 bases matching TRBD1. The V gene end was trimmed by 6 bases and the J gene end by 2 bases; junction bases not matched to a gene: 7. Germline V lookup: CDR1 MNHNS, CDR2 SASEGT. The CDR3 contains 14 residues.

CDR3 nucleotides: TGTGCCAGCAGCCCGCGGACAGGGTACTATGGCTACACCTTC. This sequence encodes CASSPRTGYYGYTF. This sequence joins TRBV13 and TRBJ1-2, with 8 bases aligning to TRBD1. Germline V gene data show CDR1 as PRHDT and CDR2 as FYEKMQ (reference sequence). This CDR3 spans 14 amino acids. J was trimmed by 3 bases and V by 5 bases; bases with no gene match: 5. Variable domain in full (rest from reference TRBV13 and TRBJ1-2): AAGVIQSPRHLIKEKRETATLKCYPIPRHDTVYWYQQGPGQDPQFLISFYEKMQSDKGSIPDRFSAQQFSDYHSELNMSSLELGDSALYFCASSPRTGYYGYTFGSGTRLTVV.

Ten or more counts support this clone. The V call is TRBV4-2, the J call TRBJ2-1, with 14 bases identical to TRBD2. Germline CDR1 is LGHNA and CDR2 is YNFKEQ. The V segment lost 4 bases and the J segment 4 bases; nucleotides outside the gene matches: 6. The CDR3 covers 17 residues. The CDR3 is CASSPRTSGRTYNEQFF. The CDR3 DNA reads TGTGCCAGCAGCCCCCGGACTAGCGGGAGGACTTACAATGAGCAGTTCTTC.

This clone was seen a handful of times. V usage is TRBV12-5 and J usage is TRBJ2-1; possibly TRBD1 for D (6 bases). The germline V gene has CDR1 LGHNT and CDR2 FRNRAP. Trimming took 5 bases from V and 0 from J, leaving 14 bases between them. CDR3 length: 16 residues. This CDR3 reads CASGTTRGGSYNEQFF. CDR3 DNA: TGTGCTAGTGGTACCACTCGAGGGGGCTCCTACAATGAGCAGTTCTTC. Full variable domain (missing parts from reference TRBV12-5 and TRBJ2-1): DARVTQTPRHKVTEMGQEVTMRCQPILGHNTVFWYRQTMMQGLELLAYFRNRAPLDDSGMPKDRFSAEMPDATLATLKIQPSEPRDSAVYFCASGTTRGGSYNEQFFGPGTRLTVL.

The table lists this clone with a few counts. The chain uses TRBV28 and TRBJ2-1; no clear D. Looked up from germline, CDR1 is MDHEN and CDR2 is SYDVKM. The CDR3 is 13 residues long. Deletions cut 7 bases from V and 2 bases from J, with 9 bases between. The CDR3, as DNA: TGTGCCAGCACCTTCAATCCCTACAATGAGCAGTTCTTC. As protein: CASTFNPYNEQFF.

In this sample, this clone turned up a few times. DNA of the CDR3: TGTGCCAGCAGCACCATACAGGGGAGGGGTGGGGCCAACGTCCTGACTTTC. Its translation is CASSTIQGRGGANVLTF. V usage is TRBV6-5 and J usage is TRBJ2-6, with D perhaps given as TRBD1 or TRBD2 (7 bases each). V was shortened by 6 bases and J by 3 bases, with 18 bases between the two germline ends. The germline V gene has CDR1 MNHEY and CDR2 SVGAGI. The CDR3 is 17 residues long.